This T cell receptor (beta chain) was obtained from a study of blood T cell repertoires in COVID-19. Study at large: The samples span acute and convalescent COVID-19 from the United States, Italy and Spain. From T cells, B-cell-depleted T cells, or PBMCs came the material, which was cDNA or gDNA.

In the authors' workflow: Researchers report that nucleated cell counts were estimated from reference gene primer amplification. Sequencing was performed with immunoSEQ multiplex PCR; in TCRdb, only in-frame clones are kept and a portion is missing. That table furnishes V, J and clone size, whereas the DNA furnished D and trimming. The sample shows 400,000 or so clones, around 90% of them seen only once. Recruited during active infection, patients (from Seattle) were subsequently followed longitudinally. This CDR3 region has 19 residues. V lost 2 bases and J lost 4; bases outside the gene matches: 17. Germline V lookup: CDR1 MNHEY, CDR2 SVGEGT.

The chain couples TRBV6-2 or TRBV6-3 to TRBJ2-7; 10 positions match TRBD1. The TCR was taken from a man between 18 and 29 years old with COVID-19, enrolled during active disease. Sequenced material: peripheral blood. In DNA, the CDR3 is TGTGCCAGCAGTTACCCCTTCCGCCCCGGGTCGGGACAGGGGTACGAGCAGTACTTC. Its translation: CASSYPFRPGSGQGYEQYF.